This T cell receptor beta chain appears in the sequencing data of a study of cytomegalovirus exposure and HLA in healthy donors. Across the study: Sequencing of about 179 million T cells in an earlier analysis found under 120 million unique TCR beta sequences. Study outcomes and limitations: HLA alleles showed associations with 16,951 TCR beta sequences in a later analysis, at a 0.05 false discovery rate.

Among the donors, all were healthy bone marrow donors. PCR primers comprised 60 Vbeta and 13 Jbeta primers. Produced via immunoSEQ multiplex PCR; TCRdb's table is partial and in-frame only. The data hold around 150,000 clones, with 81% observed a single time. Germline values: CDR1 LNHDA, CDR2 SQIVND (reference sequence). V gave up 5 bases and J gave up 4 bases; unmatched junction bases: 7. This CDR3 is built from 14 residues. On this clone itself: Its antigen remains unknown.

Sequenced: PBMCs. The TCR was taken from a young woman in good health and CMV-seronegative. The chain recombines TRBV19 with TRBJ2-7, with TRBD1 identical over 8 bases. The CDR3 is CASSATTGEYEQYF. The CDR3 DNA follows: TGTGCCAGTAGTGCGACGACAGGGGAGTACGAGCAGTACTTC.